This entry lists 12 T cell receptor beta chains sequenced from one sample in a study of shared clonotypes between healthy human individuals. Repertoires were generated with immunoSEQ multiplex PCR, while TCRdb's copy carries only in-frame clones and drops some. This sample yields some 2,000,000 clones, of which approximately 95% are seen a single time; 0.1% to 0.15% belongs to the top ten. Specimen: naive CD4+ T cells sorted from blood. Subset indicated: CD45RA+ positively selected. The receptors here all came from a man younger than 35 in good health.

This chain joins TRBV10-1 and TRBJ2-3; 8 nucleotides line up with TRBD1. There are 15 residues in the CDR3. Trimming at V came to 4 bases and at J to 4 bases, leaving 7 bases not matched to a gene. The V gene's germline CDR1 is WNHNN and CDR2 SYGVQD (reference sequence). The CDR3 is CASSVRDRSADTQYF. The DNA of the CDR3 is TGCGCCAGCAGTGTCCGGGACAGGAGTGCAGATACGCAGTATTTT.

This rearrangement joins TRBV10-3 to TRBJ1-5; tentatively, D is TRBD1 (5 bases). Trimming left V 0 bases short and J 4 bases short, with 10 bases between. CDR1 and CDR2 from the germline V gene are ENHRY and SYGVKD. This CDR3 has 15 residues. Written as DNA, the CDR3 is TGTGCCATCAGTGAGTCGTCCGGGGGAAATCAGCCCCAGCATTTT. Translating it yields CAISESSGGNQPQHF.

The V call is TRBV6-6, the J call TRBJ2-7; perhaps TRBD1 as D (6 bases). CDR3 length: 14 amino acids. Germline CDR1 is MNHNY and CDR2 is SVGAGI (reference sequence). The ends were cut back, 1 base at V and 3 bases at J, with 10 bases in the middle. Written as DNA, the CDR3 is TGTGCCAGCAGTTACTTACAGGGTTACTACGAGCAGTACTTC. This codes for CASSYLQGYYEQYF.

The J gene is TRBJ2-3, the V gene TRBV5-1, with D hard to call. CDR3 size: 14 residues. The V end lost 5 bases, the J end lost 0 bases, and 10 bases lay between the germline ends. Germline values: CDR1 SGHRS, CDR2 YFSETQ. The CDR3 here is CASRSRISTDTQYF. Written as DNA, the CDR3 is TGCGCCAGCAGGTCGAGGATTAGCACAGATACGCAGTATTTT.

The chain carries TRBV4-1 and TRBJ2-5; the match to TRBD2 covers 7 bases. Germline V lookup: CDR1 MGHRA, CDR2 YSYEKL. V lost 4 bases, J lost 2 bases, and 7 bases stayed unmatched. The CDR3 runs 15 residues. The CDR3 DNA reads TGCGCCAGCAGCCGCCCCGCTAGCGGACAAGAGACCCAGTACTTC. Its translation: CASSRPASGQETQYF.

V is TRBV18 and J is TRBJ2-3; D is ambiguous. V dropped 4 bases and J dropped 3 bases, with 5 bases sitting between them. This CDR3 has 12 residues. CDR1 KGHSH and CDR2 LQKENI come from the germline V gene. The CDR3: CASSRGTDTQYF. Written as DNA, the CDR3 is TGTGCCAGCTCACGGGGAACAGATACGCAGTATTTT.

The chain employs TRBV10-3 and TRBJ2-7; 8 nucleotides agree with TRBD1. The CDR3 consists of 13 residues. Germline V gives CDR1 ENHRY, CDR2 SYGVKD. CDR3 sequence (DNA): TGTGCGACGGAGACAGGGGCCTCCTACGAGCAGTACTTC. It yields the protein CATETGASYEQYF.

As regards this clone: The same CDR3 also results from other DNA sequences found in this sample. DNA for the CDR3: TGTGCCAGCAGTTACGGGCAGGCGAACTATGGCTACACCTTC. This sequence encodes CASSYGQANYGYTF. The chain uses TRBV6-6 and TRBJ1-2; unclear D gene. V dropped 2 bases and J dropped 2 bases, with 9 bases sitting between them. Per the germline V gene, CDR1 is MNHNY and CDR2 is SVGAGI (reference sequence). The CDR3 is 14 amino acids.

V and J are TRBV18 and TRBJ2-7; D might be TRBD2 (5 bases). The CDR3 length is 13 residues. The V gene lost 0 bases and the J gene lost 4 bases, with 7 bases spanning the gap. Germline lookup yields CDR1 KGHSH and CDR2 LQKENI. CDR3 region: CASSPPRRYEQYF. The CDR3, as DNA: TGTGCCAGCTCACCACCGAGGAGGTACGAGCAGTACTTC.

The chain recombines TRBV4-1 with TRBJ1-2; D not certain. Germline CDR1 reads MGHRA; CDR2 reads YSYEKL. The CDR3 has 18 amino acids. Trimming stripped 4 bases from V and 0 bases from J, with 21 bases between. CDR3 nucleotides: TGCGCCAGCAGCCCCCGTGCAGAAAACGTAGGAGCTAACTATGGCTACACCTTC. Translating gives CASSPRAENVGANYGYTF.

The chain is built from TRBV6-1 and TRBJ1-2; D call uncertain. Germline V CDR1 and CDR2: MNHNS, SASEGT. Trimming pared 4 bases from V and 2 bases from J, leaving 8 bases between. The CDR3 runs to 13 residues. CDR3 sequence (DNA): TGTGCCAGCAGTGTTCGGCCAAACTATGGCTACACCTTC. Its translation is CASSVRPNYGYTF.

The rearrangement links TRBV18 to TRBJ1-6; D call uncertain. CDR3 length equals 13 residues. CDR1 is KGHSH, CDR2 LQKENI, per germline. Deletions cut 2 bases from V and 7 bases from J, with 6 bases between. The CDR3 coding sequence is TGTGCCAGCTCACCAAGGGAGAATTCACCCCTCCACTTT. Encoded protein: CASSPRENSPLHF.